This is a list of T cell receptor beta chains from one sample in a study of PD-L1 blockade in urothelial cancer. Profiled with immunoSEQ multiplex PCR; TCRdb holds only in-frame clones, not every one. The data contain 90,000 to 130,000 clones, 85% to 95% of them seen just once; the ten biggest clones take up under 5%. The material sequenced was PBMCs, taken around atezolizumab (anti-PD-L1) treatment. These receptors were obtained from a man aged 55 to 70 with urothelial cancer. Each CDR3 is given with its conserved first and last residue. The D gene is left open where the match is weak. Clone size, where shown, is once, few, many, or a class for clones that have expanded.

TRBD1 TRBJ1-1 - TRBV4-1 TGCGCCAGCAGCCAACCGGACAGGGACCACACTGAAGCTTTCTTT CASSQPDRDHTEAFF
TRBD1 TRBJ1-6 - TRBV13 TGTGCCAGCAGCGAACGGGACAGCTATAATTCACCCCTCCACTTT CASSERDSYNSPLHF
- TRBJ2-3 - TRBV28 TGTGCCAGCAGTTTAGGCCAGGTAGATACGCAGTATTTT CASSLGQVDTQYF
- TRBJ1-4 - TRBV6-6 TGTGCCAGCAGGATCCAGTTTACTAATGAAAAACTGTTTTTT CASRIQFTNEKLFF
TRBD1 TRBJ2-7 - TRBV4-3 TGCGCCAGCAGCCAGGACAGGGTCTACGAGCAGTACTTC CASSQDRVYEQYF
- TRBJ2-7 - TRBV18 TGTGCCAGCTCACGGGGGCTTAACTCCTACGAGCAGTACTTC CASSRGLNSYEQYF
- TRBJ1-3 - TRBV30 TGTGCCTGGAGTGTAAACGGGAGGAACACCATATATTTT CAWSVNGRNTIYF
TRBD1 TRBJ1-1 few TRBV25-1 TGTGCCAGCAGTGGACAGGGGGCCTCGAACACTGAAGCTTTCTTT CASSGQGASNTEAFF
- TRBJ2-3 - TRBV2 TGTGCCAGCAGTCAGTTTAGCGAGGATACGCAGTATTTT CASSQFSEDTQYF
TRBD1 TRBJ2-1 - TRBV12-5 TGTGCTAGTGGTTTAGGACAGGATAGTAGAGTGCAGTTCTTC CASGLGQDSRVQFF
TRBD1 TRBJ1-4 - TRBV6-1 TGTGCCAGCAGTGAAATACCCGGGACAGGCAAAGAAAAACTGTTTTTT CASSEIPGTGKEKLFF
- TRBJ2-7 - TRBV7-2 TGTGCCAGCAGCAACGGGGTGGGGGCTCCTGCCTACGAGCAGTACTTC CASSNGVGAPAYEQYF
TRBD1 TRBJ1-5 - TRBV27 TGTGCCTTCTTGAGTGGACAGGGGGCTTCACGCAACAATCAGCCCCAGCATTTT CAFLSGQGASRNNQPQHF
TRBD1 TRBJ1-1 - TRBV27 TGTGCCAGCAGGACAGGGGGCGGAGGGGCTGAAGCTTTCTTT CASRTGGGGAEAFF
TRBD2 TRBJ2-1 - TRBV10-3 TGTGCCATCAGTGATTCCCCGGGACTAGCGGGGGTCATAGGGGAGCAGTTCTTC CAISDSPGLAGVIGEQFF
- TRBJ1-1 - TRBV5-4 TGTGCCAGCAGCTTGTCCAGGGGGAACACTGAAGCTTTCTTT CASSLSRGNTEAFF
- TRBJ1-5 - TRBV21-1 TGTGCCAGCAGCAAAGGGAGCCCTAATCAGCCCCAGCATTTT CASSKGSPNQPQHF
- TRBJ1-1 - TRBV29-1 TGCAGCGTTAACGTCCTTAGGACAGATAAGAACACTGAAGCTTTCTTT CSVNVLRTDKNTEAFF
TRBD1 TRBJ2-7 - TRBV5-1 TGCGCCAGCAGCTTGTCCGCCGGGACAGGGTATAACGAGCAGTACTTC CASSLSAGTGYNEQYF
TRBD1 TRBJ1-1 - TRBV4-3 TGCGCCAGCTCGGACCGGGACAGGGTGAGTGAAGCTTTCTTT CASSDRDRVSEAFF
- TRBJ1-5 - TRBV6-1 TGTGCCAGCAGACACAGTAGCAATCAGCCCCAGCATTTT CASRHSSNQPQHF
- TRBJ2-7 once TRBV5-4 TGTGCCAGCAGCTTGGTCTCGGGGGTTGGAGAGCAGTACTTC CASSLVSGVGEQYF
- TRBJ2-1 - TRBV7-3 TGTGCCAGCAGCTTACACGAGGCGGGGTTGGGTGAGCAGTTCTTC CASSLHEAGLGEQFF
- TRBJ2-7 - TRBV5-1 TGCGCCAGCAGGGAGACTGGGGCATATTCCTACGAGCAGTACTTC CASRETGAYSYEQYF
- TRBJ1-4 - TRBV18 TGTGCCAGCTCACCAGCCGGTGAAAAACTGTTTTTT CASSPAGEKLFF
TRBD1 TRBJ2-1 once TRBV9 TGTGCCAGCAGCGCCGTCGGGACAGGGGACAATGAGCAGTTCTTC CASSAVGTGDNEQFF
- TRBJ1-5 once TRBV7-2 TGTGCCAGCAGTTTGACAGTACCCAATCAGCCCCAGCATTTT CASSLTVPNQPQHF
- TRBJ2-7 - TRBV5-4 TGTGCCAGCAGCTTGGGGAGTAGCGGCTACGAGCAGTACTTC CASSLGSSGYEQYF
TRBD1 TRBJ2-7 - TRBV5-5 TGTGCCAGCAGCCTTAACCCGGGACAGGGCTCCGAGCAGTACTTC CASSLNPGQGSEQYF
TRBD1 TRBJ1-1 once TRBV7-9 TGTGCCAGCAGCTTAAAGGGACAGGGCAATCGCACTGAAGCTTTCTTT CASSLKGQGNRTEAFF
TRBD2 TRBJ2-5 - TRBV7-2 TGTGCCAGCAGACCGGGACTAGCGGGGGGTACTCAAGAGACCCAGTACTTC CASRPGLAGGTQETQYF
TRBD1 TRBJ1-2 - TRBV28 TGTGCCAGCAGTTCGAACAGGGGGCTTGGCTATGGCTACACCTTC CASSSNRGLGYGYTF
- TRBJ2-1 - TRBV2 TGTGCCAGCAGTGAAGTACTAGTAGGCTACAATGAGCAGTTCTTC CASSEVLVGYNEQFF
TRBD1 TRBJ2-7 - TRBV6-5 TGTGTCAGTGGGACAGGGGGTTCGTACGAGCAGTACTTC CVSGTGGSYEQYF
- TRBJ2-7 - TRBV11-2 TGTGCCAGCAGCTTGCTGGGCGGGACAGCCTACGAGCAGTACTTC CASSLLGGTAYEQYF
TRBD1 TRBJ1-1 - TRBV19 TGTGCCAGTAGTATAGACCCCACGGGTAGCGGGACAGGGTTTGCTTTCTTT CASSIDPTGSGTGFAFF
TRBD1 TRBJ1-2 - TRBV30 TGTGCCTGCGCGACAGGGACTAACTATGGCTACACCTTC CACATGTNYGYTF
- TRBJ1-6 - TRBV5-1 TGCGCCAGCAGCTTGGCTAGGCAGAGCCAGGGTCCTGCACCCCTCCACTTT CASSLARQSQGPAPLHF
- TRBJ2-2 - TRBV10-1 TGCGCCAGCAGTGGAAGCGTCGGCGGGGAGCTGTTTTTT CASSGSVGGELFF
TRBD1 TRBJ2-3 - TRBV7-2 TGTGCCAGCAGCTTTCCCGGGACAGGGGCTTCAGGTACGCAGTATTTT CASSFPGTGASGTQYF
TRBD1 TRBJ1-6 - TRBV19 TGTGCCAGTAGGGACAGGAATTCACCCCTCCACTTT CASRDRNSPLHF
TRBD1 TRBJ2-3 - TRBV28 TGTGCCAGCAGTCAGGGGGATCTCCCCAGGGATACGCAGTATTTT CASSQGDLPRDTQYF
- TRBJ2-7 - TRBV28 TGTGCCAGCAGAGCGCAGGGGCCCTACGAGCAGTACTTC CASRAQGPYEQYF
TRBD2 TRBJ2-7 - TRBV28 TGTGCCAGCAGCTCCGTCGCGGGGGAGTACTTC CASSSVAGEYF
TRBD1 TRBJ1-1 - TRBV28 TGTGCCAGCAGCACCTCCAGGGGGCTAGGGACTGAAGCTTTCTTT CASSTSRGLGTEAFF